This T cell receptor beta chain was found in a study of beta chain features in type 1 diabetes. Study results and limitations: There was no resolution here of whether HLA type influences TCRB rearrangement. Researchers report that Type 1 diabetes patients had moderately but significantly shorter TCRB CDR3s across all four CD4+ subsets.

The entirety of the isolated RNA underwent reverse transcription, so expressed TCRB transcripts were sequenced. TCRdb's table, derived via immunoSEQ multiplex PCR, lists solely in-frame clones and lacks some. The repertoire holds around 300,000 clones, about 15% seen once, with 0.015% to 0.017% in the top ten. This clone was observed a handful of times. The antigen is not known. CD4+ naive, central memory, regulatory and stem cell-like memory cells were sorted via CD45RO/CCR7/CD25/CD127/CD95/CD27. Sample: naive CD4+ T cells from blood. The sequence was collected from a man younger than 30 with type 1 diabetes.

CDR3 nucleotides: TGTGCCAGCAGCTTAGTCGCAGGGGGCTATGGCTATGGCTACACCTTC. It is translated as CASSLVAGGYGYGYTF. The chain recombines TRBV7-9 with TRBJ1-2; 8 positions agree with TRBD1. After removal of 1 base from V and 4 bases from J, the junction contained 8 bases not matched to a gene. Germline CDR1 reads SEHNR; CDR2 reads FQNEAQ (reference sequence). There are 16 residues in the CDR3.